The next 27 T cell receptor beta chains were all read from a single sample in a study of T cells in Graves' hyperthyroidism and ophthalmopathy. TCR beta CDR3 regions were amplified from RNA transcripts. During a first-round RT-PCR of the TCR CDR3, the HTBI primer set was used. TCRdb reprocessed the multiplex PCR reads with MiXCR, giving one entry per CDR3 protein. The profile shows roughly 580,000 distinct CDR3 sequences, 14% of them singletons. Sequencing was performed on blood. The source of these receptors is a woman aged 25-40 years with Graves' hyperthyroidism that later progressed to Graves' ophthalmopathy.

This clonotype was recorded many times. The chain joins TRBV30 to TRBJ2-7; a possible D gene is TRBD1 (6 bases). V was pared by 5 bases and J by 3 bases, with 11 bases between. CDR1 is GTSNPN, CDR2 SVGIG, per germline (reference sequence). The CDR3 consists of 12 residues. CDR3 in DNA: TGTGCCTGGGCTCCACAGGGCTACGAGCAGTACTTC. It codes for CAWAPQGYEQYF.

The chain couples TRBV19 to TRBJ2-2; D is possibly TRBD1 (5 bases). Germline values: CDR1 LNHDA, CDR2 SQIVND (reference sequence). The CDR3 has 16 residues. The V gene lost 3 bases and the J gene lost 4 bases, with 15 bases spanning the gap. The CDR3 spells CASSITKGIGTGELFF. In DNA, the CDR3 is TGTGCCAGTAGTATCACGAAGGGGATCGGCACCGGGGAGCTGTTTTTT.

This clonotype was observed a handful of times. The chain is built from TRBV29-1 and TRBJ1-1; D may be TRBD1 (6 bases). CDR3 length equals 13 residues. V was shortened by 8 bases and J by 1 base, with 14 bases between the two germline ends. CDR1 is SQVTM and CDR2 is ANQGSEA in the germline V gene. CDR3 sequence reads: CSHLGQQNTEAFF. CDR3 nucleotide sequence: TGCAGCCACCTAGGACAGCAGAACACTGAAGCTTTCTTT.

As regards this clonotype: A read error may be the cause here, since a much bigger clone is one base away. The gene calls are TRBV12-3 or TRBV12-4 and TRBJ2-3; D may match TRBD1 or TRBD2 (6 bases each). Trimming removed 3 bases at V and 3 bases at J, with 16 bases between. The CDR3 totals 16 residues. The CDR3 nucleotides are TGTGCCAGCAGTTTTCGGTTGGGGGGCATGACAGATACGCAGTATTTT. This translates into CASSFRLGGMTDTQYF.

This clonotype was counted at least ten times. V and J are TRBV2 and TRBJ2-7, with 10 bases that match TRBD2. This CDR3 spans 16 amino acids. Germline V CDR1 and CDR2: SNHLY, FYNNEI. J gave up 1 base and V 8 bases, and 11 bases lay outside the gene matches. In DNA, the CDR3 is TGTGCCAGCTGGCCAGCGGGAGGGCCGAATTCCTACGAGCAGTACTTC. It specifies CASWPAGGPNSYEQYF.

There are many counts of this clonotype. CDR3 residues: CASSLEWTDTQYF. The CDR3 nucleotides read TGTGCCAGCAGCTTAGAGTGGACAGATACGCAGTATTTT. This chain uses TRBV7-2 with TRBJ2-3; D remains ambiguous. CDR1 and CDR2 from the germline V gene are SGHTA and FQGNSA. Trimming left V 1 base short and J 3 bases short, with 5 bases between. This CDR3 contains 13 residues.

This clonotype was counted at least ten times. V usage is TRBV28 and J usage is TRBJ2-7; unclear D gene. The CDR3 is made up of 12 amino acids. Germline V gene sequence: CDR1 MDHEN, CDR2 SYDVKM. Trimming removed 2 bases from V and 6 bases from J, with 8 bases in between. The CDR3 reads CASSLSSGEQYF. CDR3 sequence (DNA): TGTGCCAGCAGTTTAAGCTCAGGCGAGCAGTACTTC.

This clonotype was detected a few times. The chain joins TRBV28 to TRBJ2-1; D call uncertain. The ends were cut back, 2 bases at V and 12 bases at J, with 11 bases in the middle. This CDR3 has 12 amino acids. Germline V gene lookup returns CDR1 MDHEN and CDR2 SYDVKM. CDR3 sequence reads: CASSLTTGVQFF. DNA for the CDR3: TGTGCCAGCAGTTTAACTACCGGAGTGCAGTTCTTC.

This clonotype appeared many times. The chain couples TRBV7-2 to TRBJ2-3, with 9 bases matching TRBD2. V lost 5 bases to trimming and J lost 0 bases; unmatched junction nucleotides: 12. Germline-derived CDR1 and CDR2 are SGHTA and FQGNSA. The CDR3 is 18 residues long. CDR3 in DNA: TGTGCCAGCAGCCCGGTCGCGGGAGGGGGGGCTAGCACAGATACGCAGTATTTT. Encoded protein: CASSPVAGGGASTDTQYF.

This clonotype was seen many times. For the CDR3, the DNA is TGTGCCAGCAGCTCGCCTGGGGACCCCTACAATGAGCAGTTCTTC. Its protein product is CASSSPGDPYNEQFF. The chain recombines TRBV11-3 with TRBJ2-1; D assignment may be TRBD1 or TRBD2 (5 bases each). V was pared by 4 bases and J by 2 bases, with 12 bases between. Germline V CDR1 and CDR2: SGHNT, YENEEA. The CDR3 has 15 amino acids.

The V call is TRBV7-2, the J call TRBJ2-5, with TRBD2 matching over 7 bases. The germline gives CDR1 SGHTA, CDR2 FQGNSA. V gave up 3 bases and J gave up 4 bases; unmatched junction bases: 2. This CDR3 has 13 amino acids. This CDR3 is CASSLRGIETQYF. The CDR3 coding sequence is TGTGCCAGCAGCTTGCGGGGGATAGAGACCCAGTACTTC.

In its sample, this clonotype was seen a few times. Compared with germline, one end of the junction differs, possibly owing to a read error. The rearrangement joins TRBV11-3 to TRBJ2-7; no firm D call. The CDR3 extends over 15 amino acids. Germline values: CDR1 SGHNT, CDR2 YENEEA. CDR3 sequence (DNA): TGTGCCAGCGGCTTAGAAGGCAGATTGGCCTACGAGCAGTACTTC. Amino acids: CASGLEGRLAYEQYF.

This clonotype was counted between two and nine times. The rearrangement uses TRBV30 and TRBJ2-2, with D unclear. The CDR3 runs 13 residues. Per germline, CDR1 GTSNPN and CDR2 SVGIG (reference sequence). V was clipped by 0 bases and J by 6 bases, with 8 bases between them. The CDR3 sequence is CAWSVYGPGELFF. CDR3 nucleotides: TGTGCCTGGAGTGTATACGGTCCCGGGGAGCTGTTTTTT.

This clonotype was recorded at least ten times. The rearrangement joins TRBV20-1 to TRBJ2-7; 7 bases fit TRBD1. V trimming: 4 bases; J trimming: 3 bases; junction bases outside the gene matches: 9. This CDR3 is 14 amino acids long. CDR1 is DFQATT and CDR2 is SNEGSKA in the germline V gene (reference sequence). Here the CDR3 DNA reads TGCAGTGCTATCCCCGGGACAGCAGACTACGAGCAGTACTTC. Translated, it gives CSAIPGTADYEQYF.

CDR3 region: CASSQDNTGLWETQYF. As DNA, the CDR3 is TGCGCCAGCAGCCAAGATAACACCGGCCTTTGGGAGACCCAGTACTTC. The V and J genes are TRBV4-3 and TRBJ2-5; D remains ambiguous. Germline CDR1 LGHNA, CDR2 YSLEER. Trimming left V 0 bases short and J 5 bases short, with 16 bases between. This CDR3 comprises 16 residues.

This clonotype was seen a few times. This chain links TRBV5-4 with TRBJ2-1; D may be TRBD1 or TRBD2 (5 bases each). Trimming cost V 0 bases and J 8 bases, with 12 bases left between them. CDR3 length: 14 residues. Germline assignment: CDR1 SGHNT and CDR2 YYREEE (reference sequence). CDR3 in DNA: TGTGCCAGCAGCTTGGGACGGGACGAGGATGAGCAGTTCTTC. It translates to CASSLGRDEDEQFF.

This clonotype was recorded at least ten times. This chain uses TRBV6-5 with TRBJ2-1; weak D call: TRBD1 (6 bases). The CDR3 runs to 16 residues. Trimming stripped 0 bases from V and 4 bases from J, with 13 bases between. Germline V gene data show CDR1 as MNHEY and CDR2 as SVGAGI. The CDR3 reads CASSYSGAKLYNEQFF. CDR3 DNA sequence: TGTGCCAGCAGTTACTCGGGGGCTAAACTTTACAATGAGCAGTTCTTC.

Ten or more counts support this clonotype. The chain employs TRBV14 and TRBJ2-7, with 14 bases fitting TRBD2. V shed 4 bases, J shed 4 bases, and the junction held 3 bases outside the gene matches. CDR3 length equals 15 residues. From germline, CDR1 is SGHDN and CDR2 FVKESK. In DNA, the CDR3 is TGTGCCAGCAGCCTGACTAGCGGGAGGGTATACGAGCAGTACTTC. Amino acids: CASSLTSGRVYEQYF. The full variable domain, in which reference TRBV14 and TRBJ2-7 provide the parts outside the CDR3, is EAGVTQFPSHSVIEKGQTVTLRCDPISGHDNLYWYRRVMGKEIKFLLHFVKESKQDESGMPNNRFLAERTGGTYSTLKVQPAELEDSGVYFCASSLTSGRVYEQYFGPGTRLTVT.

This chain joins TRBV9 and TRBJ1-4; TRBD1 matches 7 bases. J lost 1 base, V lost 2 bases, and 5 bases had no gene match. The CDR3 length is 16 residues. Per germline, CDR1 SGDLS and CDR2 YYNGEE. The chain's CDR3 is CASSVGTEVTNEKLFF. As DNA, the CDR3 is TGTGCCAGCAGCGTTGGGACAGAAGTAACTAATGAAAAACTGTTTTTT.

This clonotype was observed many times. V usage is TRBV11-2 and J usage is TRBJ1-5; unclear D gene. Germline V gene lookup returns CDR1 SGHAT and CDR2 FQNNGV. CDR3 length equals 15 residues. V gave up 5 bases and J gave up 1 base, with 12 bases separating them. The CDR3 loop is CASSPSTGSNQPQHF. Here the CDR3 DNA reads TGTGCCAGCAGCCCTAGTACCGGGAGCAATCAGCCCCAGCATTTT.

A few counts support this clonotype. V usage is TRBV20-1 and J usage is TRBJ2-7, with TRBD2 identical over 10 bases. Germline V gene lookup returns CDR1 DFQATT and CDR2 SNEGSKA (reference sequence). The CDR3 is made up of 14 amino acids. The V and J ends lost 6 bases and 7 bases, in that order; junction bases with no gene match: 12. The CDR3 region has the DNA TGCAGTGCCGAGACGGGACTAGCGTTGGGGGAGCAGTACTTC. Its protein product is CSAETGLALGEQYF.

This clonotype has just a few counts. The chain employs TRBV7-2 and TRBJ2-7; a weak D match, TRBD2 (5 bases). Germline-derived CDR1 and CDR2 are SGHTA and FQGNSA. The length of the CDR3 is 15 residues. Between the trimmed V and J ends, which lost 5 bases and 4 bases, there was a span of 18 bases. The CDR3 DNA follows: TGTGCCAGCAGCCGCTCGGCTTTTGGGAGTTACGAGCAGTACTTC. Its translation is CASSRSAFGSYEQYF.

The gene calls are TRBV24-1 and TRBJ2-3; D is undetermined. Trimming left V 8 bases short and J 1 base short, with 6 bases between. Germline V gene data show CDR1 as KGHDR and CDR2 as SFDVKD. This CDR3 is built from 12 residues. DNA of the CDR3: TGTGCCACCATGTCTGGCACAGATACGCAGTATTTT. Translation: CATMSGTDTQYF.

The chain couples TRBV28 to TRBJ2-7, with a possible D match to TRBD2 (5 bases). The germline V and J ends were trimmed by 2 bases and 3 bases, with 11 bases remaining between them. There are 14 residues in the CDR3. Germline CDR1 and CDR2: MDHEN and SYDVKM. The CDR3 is CASSLRAVLYEQYF. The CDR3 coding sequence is TGTGCCAGCAGTTTAAGAGCGGTCCTCTACGAGCAGTACTTC.

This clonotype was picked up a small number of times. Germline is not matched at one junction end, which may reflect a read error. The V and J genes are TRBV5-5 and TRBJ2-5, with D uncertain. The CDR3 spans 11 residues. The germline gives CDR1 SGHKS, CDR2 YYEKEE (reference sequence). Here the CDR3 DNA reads TGTGCCAACAGCTTACTGGAGACCCAGTACTTC. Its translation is CANSLLETQYF.

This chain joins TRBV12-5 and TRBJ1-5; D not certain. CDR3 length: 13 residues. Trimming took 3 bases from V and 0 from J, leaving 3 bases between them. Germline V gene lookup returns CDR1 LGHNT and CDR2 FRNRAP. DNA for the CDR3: TGTGCTAGTGGTTTAGGTAGCAATCAGCCCCAGCATTTT. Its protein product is CASGLGSNQPQHF.

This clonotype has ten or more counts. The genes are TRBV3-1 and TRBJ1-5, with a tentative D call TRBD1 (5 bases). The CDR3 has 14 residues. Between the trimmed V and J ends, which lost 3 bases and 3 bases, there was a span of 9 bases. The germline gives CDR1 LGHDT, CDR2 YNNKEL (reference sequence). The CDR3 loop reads CASSQDIVNQPQHF. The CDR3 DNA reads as TGTGCCAGCAGCCAGGACATCGTCAATCAGCCCCAGCATTTT.